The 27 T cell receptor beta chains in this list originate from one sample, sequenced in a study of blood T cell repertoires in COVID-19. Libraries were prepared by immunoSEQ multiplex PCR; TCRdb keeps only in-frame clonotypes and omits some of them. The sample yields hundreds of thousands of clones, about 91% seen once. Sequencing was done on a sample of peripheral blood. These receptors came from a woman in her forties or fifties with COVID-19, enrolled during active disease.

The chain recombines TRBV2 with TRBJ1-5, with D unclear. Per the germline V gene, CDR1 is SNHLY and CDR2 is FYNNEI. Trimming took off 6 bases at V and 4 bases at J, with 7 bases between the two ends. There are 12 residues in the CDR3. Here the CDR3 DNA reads TGTGCCAGCAGCGCGGTTAATCAGCCCCAGCATTTT. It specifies CASSAVNQPQHF.

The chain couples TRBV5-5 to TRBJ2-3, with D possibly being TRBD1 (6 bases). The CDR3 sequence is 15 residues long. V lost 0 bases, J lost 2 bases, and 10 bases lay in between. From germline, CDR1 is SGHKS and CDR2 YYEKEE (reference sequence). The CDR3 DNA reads TGTGCCAGCAGCTTGGGGACAGTATCCACAGATACGCAGTATTTT. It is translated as CASSLGTVSTDTQYF.

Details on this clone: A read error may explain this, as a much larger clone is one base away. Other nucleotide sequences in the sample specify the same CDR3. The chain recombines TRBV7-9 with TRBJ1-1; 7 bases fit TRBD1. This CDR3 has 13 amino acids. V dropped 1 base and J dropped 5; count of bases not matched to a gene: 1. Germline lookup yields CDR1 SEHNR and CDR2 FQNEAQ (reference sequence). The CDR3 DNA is TGTGCCAGCAGCTTAGACAGGGGAACTGAAGCTTTCTTT. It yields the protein CASSLDRGTEAFF.

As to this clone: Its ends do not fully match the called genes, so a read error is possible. CDR3 protein: CASSTVQGALCF. CDR3 nucleotides: TGTGCCAGCAGTACGGTTCAGGGGGCGCTTTGCTTC. The chain has TRBV6-5 and TRBJ2-7; 8 bases match TRBD1. This CDR3 contains 12 residues. Germline V lookup: CDR1 MNHEY, CDR2 SVGAGI.

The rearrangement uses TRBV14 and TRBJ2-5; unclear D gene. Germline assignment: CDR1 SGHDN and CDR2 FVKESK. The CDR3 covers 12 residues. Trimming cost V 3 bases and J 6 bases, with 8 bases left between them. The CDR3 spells CASSHSTKTQYF. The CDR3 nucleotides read TGTGCCAGCAGCCATTCAACTAAGACCCAGTACTTC.

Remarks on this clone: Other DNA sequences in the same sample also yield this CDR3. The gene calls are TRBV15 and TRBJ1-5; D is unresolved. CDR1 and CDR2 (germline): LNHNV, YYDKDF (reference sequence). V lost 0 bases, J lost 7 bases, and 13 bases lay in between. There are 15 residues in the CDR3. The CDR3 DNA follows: TGTGCCACCAGCAGAGATAGGGCAGGAGGGCAGCCCCAGCATTTT. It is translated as CATSRDRAGGQPQHF.

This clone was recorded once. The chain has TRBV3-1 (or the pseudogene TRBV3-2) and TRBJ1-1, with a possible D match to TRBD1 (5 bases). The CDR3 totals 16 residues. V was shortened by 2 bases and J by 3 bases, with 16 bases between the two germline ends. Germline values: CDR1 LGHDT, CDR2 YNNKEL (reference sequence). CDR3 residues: CASSQLGRVRDTEAFF. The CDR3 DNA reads TGTGCCAGCAGCCAACTCGGCAGGGTACGGGACACTGAAGCTTTCTTT.

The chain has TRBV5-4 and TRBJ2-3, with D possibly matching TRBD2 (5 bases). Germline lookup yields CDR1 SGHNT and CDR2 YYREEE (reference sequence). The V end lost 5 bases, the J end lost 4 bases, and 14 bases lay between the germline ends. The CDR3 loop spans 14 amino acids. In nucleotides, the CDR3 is TGTGCCAGCAGGGAGGACTTAGAGGCAGATACGCAGTATTTT. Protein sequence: CASREDLEADTQYF.

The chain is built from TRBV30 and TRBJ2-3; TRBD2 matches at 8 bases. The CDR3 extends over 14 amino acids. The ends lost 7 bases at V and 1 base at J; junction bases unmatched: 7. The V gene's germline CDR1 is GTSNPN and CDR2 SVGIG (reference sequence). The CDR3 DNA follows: TGTGCCTCCATACCGGGACTAGGCACAGATACGCAGTATTTT. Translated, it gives CASIPGLGTDTQYF. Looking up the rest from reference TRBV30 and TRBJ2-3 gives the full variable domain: SQTIHQWPATLVQPVGSPLSLECTVEGTSNPNLYWYRQAAGRGLQLLFYSVGIGQISSEVPQNLSASRPQDRQFILSSKKLLLSDSGFYLCASIPGLGTDTQYFGPGTRLTVL.

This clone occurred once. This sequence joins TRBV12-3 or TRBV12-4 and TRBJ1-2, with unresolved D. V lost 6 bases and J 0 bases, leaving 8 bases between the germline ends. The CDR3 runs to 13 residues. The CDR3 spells CASSPGANYGYTF. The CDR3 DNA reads TGTGCCAGCAGCCCCGGGGCTAACTATGGCTACACCTTC.

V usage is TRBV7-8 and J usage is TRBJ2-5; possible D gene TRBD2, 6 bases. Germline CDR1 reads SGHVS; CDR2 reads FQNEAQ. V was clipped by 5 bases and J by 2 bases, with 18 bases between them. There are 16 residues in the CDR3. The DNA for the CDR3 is TGTGCCAGCAGCGTGGGAGGCCCTGCGGTACAAGAGACCCAGTACTTC. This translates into CASSVGGPAVQETQYF.

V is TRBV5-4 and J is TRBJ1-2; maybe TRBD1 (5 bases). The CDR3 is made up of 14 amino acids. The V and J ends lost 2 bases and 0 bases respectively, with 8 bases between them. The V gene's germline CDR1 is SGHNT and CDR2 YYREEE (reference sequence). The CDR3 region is CASSLDSTNYGYTF. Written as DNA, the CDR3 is TGTGCCAGCAGCTTAGACAGTACTAACTATGGCTACACCTTC.

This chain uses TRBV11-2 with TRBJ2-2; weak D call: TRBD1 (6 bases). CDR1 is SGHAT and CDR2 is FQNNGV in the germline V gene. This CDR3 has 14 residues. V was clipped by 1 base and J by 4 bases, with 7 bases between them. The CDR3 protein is CASSLGTATGELFF. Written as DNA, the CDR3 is TGTGCCAGCAGCTTAGGGACAGCCACCGGGGAGCTGTTTTTT.

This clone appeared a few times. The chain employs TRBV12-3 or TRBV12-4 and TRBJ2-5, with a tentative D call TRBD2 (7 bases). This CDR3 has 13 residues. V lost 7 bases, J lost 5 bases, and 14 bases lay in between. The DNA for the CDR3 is TGTGCCAGCACTCTAGGGGGGGAGGAGACCCAGTACTTC. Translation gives CASTLGGEETQYF.

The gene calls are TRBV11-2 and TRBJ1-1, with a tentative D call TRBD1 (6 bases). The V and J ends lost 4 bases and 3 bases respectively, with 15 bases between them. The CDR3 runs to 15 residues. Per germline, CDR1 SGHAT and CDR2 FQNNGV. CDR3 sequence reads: CASSSPSEGDTEAFF. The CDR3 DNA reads TGTGCCAGCAGCTCCCCCTCAGAGGGGGACACTGAAGCTTTCTTT. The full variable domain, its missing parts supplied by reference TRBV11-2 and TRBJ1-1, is EAGVAQSPRYKIIEKRQSVAFWCNPISGHATLYWYQQILGQGPKLLIQFQNNGVVDDSQLPKDRFSAERLKGVDSTLKIQPAKLEDSAVYLCASSSPSEGDTEAFFGQGTRLTVV.

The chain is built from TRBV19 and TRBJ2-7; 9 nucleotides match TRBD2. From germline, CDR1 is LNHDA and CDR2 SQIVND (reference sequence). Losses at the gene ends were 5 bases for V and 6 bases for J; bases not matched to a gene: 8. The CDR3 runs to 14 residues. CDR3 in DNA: TGTGCCAGTAGTCCGGGACTAGCTATGGGCGAGCAGTACTTC. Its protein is CASSPGLAMGEQYF. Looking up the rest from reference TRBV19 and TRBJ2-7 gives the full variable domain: DGGITQSPKYLFRKEGQNVTLSCEQNLNHDAMYWYRQDPGQGLRLIYYSQIVNDFQKGDIAEGYSVSREKKESFPLTVTSAQKNPTAFYLCASSPGLAMGEQYFGPGTRLTVT.

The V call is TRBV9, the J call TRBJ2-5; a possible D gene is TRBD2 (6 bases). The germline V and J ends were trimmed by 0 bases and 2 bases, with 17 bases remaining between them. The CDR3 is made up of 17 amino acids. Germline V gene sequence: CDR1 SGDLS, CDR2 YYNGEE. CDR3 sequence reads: CASSVGVAADLQETQYF. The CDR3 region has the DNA TGTGCCAGCAGCGTAGGGGTAGCGGCCGATTTACAAGAGACCCAGTACTTC.

CDR3 sequence reads: CASSLSRTGGSYGYTF. For the CDR3, the DNA is TGTGCCAGCAGTCTTTCTCGGACAGGGGGAAGCTATGGCTACACCTTC. The chain combines TRBV27 with TRBJ1-2; 10 nucleotides line up with TRBD1. V trimming: 5 bases; J trimming: 4 bases; junction bases outside the gene matches: 10. The CDR3 extends over 16 amino acids. Germline CDR1 reads MNHEY; CDR2 reads SMNVEV (reference sequence).

The CDR3: CAWTGPGSRSYTF. The CDR3 coding sequence is TGTGCCTGGACAGGGCCTGGATCGAGGAGCTACACCTTC. This chain connects TRBV30 to TRBJ1-2; possible D gene TRBD1, 5 bases. The CDR3 runs to 13 residues. Germline V gene sequence: CDR1 GTSNPN, CDR2 SVGIG (reference sequence). The germline V and J ends were trimmed by 4 bases and 9 bases, with 18 bases remaining between them.

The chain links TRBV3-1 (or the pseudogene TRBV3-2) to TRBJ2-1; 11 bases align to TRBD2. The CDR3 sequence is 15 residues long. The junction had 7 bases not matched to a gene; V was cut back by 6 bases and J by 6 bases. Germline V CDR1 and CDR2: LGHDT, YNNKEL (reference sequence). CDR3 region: CASSPTSGGSNEQFF. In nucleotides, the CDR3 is TGTGCCAGCAGTCCAACTAGCGGGGGTTCCAATGAGCAGTTCTTC.

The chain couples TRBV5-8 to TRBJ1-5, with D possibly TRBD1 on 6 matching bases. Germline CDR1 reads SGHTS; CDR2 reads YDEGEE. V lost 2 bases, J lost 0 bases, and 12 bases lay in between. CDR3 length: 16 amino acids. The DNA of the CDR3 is TGTGCCAGCAGCTTTGGACAGTTTCATAGCAATCAGCCCCAGCATTTT. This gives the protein CASSFGQFHSNQPQHF. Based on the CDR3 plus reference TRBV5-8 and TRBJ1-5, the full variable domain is EAGVTQSPTHLIKTRGQQATLRCSPISGHTSVYWYQQALGLGLQFLLWYDEGEERNRGNFPPRFSGRQFPNYSSELNVNALELEDSALYLCASSFGQFHSNQPQHFGDGTRLSIL.

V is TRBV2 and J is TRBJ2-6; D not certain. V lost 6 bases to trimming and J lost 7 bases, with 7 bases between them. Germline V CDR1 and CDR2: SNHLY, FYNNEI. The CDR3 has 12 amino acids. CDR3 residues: CASRSAANVLTF. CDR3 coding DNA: TGTGCCAGCAGGAGCGCTGCCAACGTCCTGACTTTC.

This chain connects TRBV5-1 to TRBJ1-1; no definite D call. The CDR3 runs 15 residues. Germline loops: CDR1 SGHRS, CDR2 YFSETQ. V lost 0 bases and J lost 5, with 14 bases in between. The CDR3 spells CASSLDGDWWTEAFF. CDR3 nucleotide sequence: TGCGCCAGCAGCTTGGATGGCGACTGGTGGACTGAAGCTTTCTTT.

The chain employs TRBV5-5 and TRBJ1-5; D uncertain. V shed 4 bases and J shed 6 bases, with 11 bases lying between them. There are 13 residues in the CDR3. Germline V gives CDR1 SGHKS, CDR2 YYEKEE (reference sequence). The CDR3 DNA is TGTGCCAGCAGCCTTGGTACGGTTCAGCCCCAGCATTTT. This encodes CASSLGTVQPQHF.

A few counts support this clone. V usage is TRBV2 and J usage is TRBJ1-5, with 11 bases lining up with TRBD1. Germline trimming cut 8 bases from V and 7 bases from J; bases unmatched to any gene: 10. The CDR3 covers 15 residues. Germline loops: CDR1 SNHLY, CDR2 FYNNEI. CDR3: CASVGDRGDGQPQHF. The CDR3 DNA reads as TGTGCCAGCGTCGGGGACAGGGGGGATGGACAGCCCCAGCATTTT. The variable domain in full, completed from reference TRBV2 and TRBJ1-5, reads EPEVTQTPSHQVTQMGQEVILRCVPISNHLYFYWYRQILGQKVEFLVSFYNNEISEKSEIFDDQFSVERPDGSNFTLKIRSTKLEDSAMYFCASVGDRGDGQPQHFGDGTRLSIL.

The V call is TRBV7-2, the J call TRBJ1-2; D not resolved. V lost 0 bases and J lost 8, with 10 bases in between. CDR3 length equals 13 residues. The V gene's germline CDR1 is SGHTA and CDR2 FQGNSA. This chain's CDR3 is CASSLAEGRGYTF. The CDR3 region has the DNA TGTGCCAGCAGCTTAGCGGAGGGAAGGGGCTACACCTTC. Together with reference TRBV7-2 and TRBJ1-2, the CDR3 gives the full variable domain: GAGVSQSPSNKVTEKGKDVELRCDPISGHTALYWYRQSLGQGLEFLIYFQGNSAPDKSGLPSDRFSAERTGGSVSTLTIQRTQQEDSAVYLCASSLAEGRGYTFGSGTRLTVV.

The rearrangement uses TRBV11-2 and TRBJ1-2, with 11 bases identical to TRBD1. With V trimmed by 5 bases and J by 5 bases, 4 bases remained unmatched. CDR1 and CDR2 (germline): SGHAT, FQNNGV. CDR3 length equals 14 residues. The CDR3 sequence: CASSLGTGGYGYTF. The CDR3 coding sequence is TGTGCCAGCAGCCTCGGGACAGGGGGGTATGGCTACACCTTC.